This TCR beta chain was obtained from a study of blood T cell repertoires in COVID-19. Study details: The United States, Italy and Spain supplied acute and convalescent COVID-19 samples. PBMCs, B-cell-depleted T cells, or T cells provided the cDNA or gDNA that made up the material.

Sequenced by immunoSEQ multiplex PCR; TCRdb stores in-frame clones only, minus some. The repertoire has 250,000 to 400,000 clones, 75% to 90% of them found once; the top ten carry roughly 5.2%. V was shortened by 1 base and J by 1 base, with 8 bases between the two germline ends. This CDR3 has 15 residues. Per the germline V gene, CDR1 is SGHDN and CDR2 is FVKESK. Those enrolled, adults aged roughly 18 to 90 years, came from about two dozen US areas. Either two negative PCRs, clearance, or symptom resolution qualified Cohort 3 donors as recovered. This TCR was recovered from a man in his 60s who had recovered from COVID-19. This chain links TRBV14 with TRBJ2-1; no reliable D call. The source material was PBMCs or T cells enriched from blood (not recorded which). CDR3 in amino acids: CASSQVARSYNEQFF. The CDR3 nucleotides read TGTGCCAGCAGCCAAGTAGCTAGGTCCTACAATGAGCAGTTCTTC.